Listed below are T cell receptor beta chains from one sample, sequenced in a study of spatial heterogeneity in lung cancer. TCRdb redid the calling of the 5' RACE reads with MiXCR, one entry per CDR3 protein. The sample contains about 23,000 distinct CDR3 sequences, around 5.1% of which appear only once. This sample comprised PBMCs, obtained at surgery. These receptors were taken from a male donor with early-stage non-small cell lung cancer. Each CDR3 is given with its conserved first and last residue. The D gene is left open where the match is weak. Size values are once, few and many counts, or a class for expanded clones, and some rows have none.

j_gene: TRBJ2-2; len: 17; v_gene: TRBV11-2; d_gene: TRBD2; abundance: many; CDR3aa: CASSLDRTSGSPGELFF; CDR3nt: TGTGCCAGCAGCTTAGATCGCACTAGCGGGTCCCCCGGGGAGCTGTTTTTT
j_gene: TRBJ1-4; len: 15; v_gene: TRBV7-2; d_gene: NA; abundance: many; CDR3aa: CASSRPSATNEKLFF; CDR3nt: TGTGCCAGCAGCCGCCCCAGTGCAACTAATGAAAAACTGTTTTTT
j_gene: TRBJ2-1; len: 12; v_gene: TRBV30; d_gene: NA; abundance: many; CDR3aa: CAWSVLRNEQFF; CDR3nt: TGTGCCTGGAGTGTACTGCGTAATGAGCAGTTCTTC
j_gene: TRBJ2-5; len: 15; v_gene: TRBV5-1; d_gene: NA; abundance: many; CDR3aa: CASSLGSPRRETQYF; CDR3nt: TGCGCCAGCAGCTTGGGAAGTCCTAGACGAGAGACCCAGTACTTC
j_gene: TRBJ1-6; len: 18; v_gene: TRBV12-3/TRBV12-4; d_gene: NA; abundance: many; CDR3aa: CASSLGQGYGSYNSPLHF; CDR3nt: TGTGCCAGCAGTTTAGGGCAGGGGTATGGATCCTATAATTCACCCCTCCACTTT
j_gene: TRBJ1-3; len: 14; v_gene: TRBV12-3/TRBV12-4; d_gene: NA; abundance: medium-sized; CDR3aa: CASSLGGAGNTIYF; CDR3nt: TGTGCCAGCAGTCTGGGAGGGGCTGGAAACACCATATATTTT
j_gene: TRBJ1-2; len: 12; v_gene: TRBV18; d_gene: NA; abundance: NA; CDR3aa: CASSPQEYGYTF; CDR3nt: TGTGCCAGCTCACCGCAGGAATATGGCTACACCTTC
j_gene: TRBJ1-1; len: 14; v_gene: TRBV7-9; d_gene: NA; abundance: medium-sized; CDR3aa: CASTHPSGETEAFF; CDR3nt: TGTGCCAGCACCCATCCTTCTGGGGAAACTGAAGCTTTCTTT
j_gene: TRBJ1-3; len: 16; v_gene: TRBV7-8; d_gene: NA; abundance: many; CDR3aa: CASSLEEGGRGNTIYF; CDR3nt: TGTGCCAGCAGCTTAGAGGAGGGGGGCCGGGGAAACACCATATATTTT
j_gene: TRBJ2-1; len: 14; v_gene: TRBV10-3; d_gene: NA; abundance: NA; CDR3aa: CATLYSGLYNEQFF; CDR3nt: TGTGCCACCCTCTATAGCGGCCTATACAATGAGCAGTTCTTC
j_gene: TRBJ1-2; len: 12; v_gene: TRBV20-1; d_gene: NA; abundance: many; CDR3aa: CSARVSGFGYTF; CDR3nt: TGCAGTGCTAGAGTATCAGGGTTTGGCTACACCTTC
j_gene: TRBJ2-3; len: 15; v_gene: TRBV20-1; d_gene: TRBD2; abundance: many; CDR3aa: CSARDPRTSGDTQYF; CDR3nt: TGCAGTGCTAGAGACCCCAGGACTAGCGGAGATACGCAGTATTTT
j_gene: TRBJ1-5; len: 16; v_gene: TRBV7-8; d_gene: TRBD1; abundance: many; CDR3aa: CASRAGGDLNNQPQHF; CDR3nt: TGTGCCAGCAGGGCAGGGGGGGATCTGAACAATCAGCCCCAGCATTTT
j_gene: TRBJ2-3; len: 15; v_gene: TRBV11-1; d_gene: TRBD1; abundance: many; CDR3aa: CASSSWTGGTDTQYF; CDR3nt: TGTGCCAGCAGCTCCTGGACAGGGGGCACAGATACGCAGTATTTT
j_gene: TRBJ2-7; len: 13; v_gene: TRBV3-1; d_gene: NA; abundance: many; CDR3aa: CASSRMMGHEQYF; CDR3nt: TGTGCCAGCAGCCGCATGATGGGCCACGAGCAGTACTTC
j_gene: TRBJ1-2; len: 11; v_gene: TRBV5-1; d_gene: NA; abundance: many; CDR3aa: CASSNNYGYTF; CDR3nt: TGCGCCAGCAGCAACAACTATGGCTACACCTTC